The 17 T cell receptor beta chains given below trace back to one sample, sequenced in a study of blood T cell repertoires in COVID-19. Method: immunoSEQ multiplex PCR; TCRdb's copy keeps in-frame clones and lacks some. This sample yields about 160,000 clones, of which about 90% are seen a single time; 4.5% to 5% belongs to the top ten. Sequenced material: peripheral blood. The receptor source for this set is a man younger than 45 with COVID-19, enrolled during active disease.

The J gene is TRBJ2-5, the V gene TRBV24-1, with 12 bases matching TRBD2. The J segment lost 4 bases and the V segment lost 2 bases, leaving 10 bases of the junction unmatched. CDR3 length equals 18 residues. Per the germline V gene, CDR1 is KGHDR and CDR2 is SFDVKD. The CDR3 nucleotides read TGTGCCACCAGTGATTCCCAGGCTAGCGGGGGGGCCCGAGAGACCCAGTACTTC. It translates to CATSDSQASGGARETQYF.

This chain uses TRBV27 with TRBJ1-1, with D possibly being TRBD1 (6 bases). CDR3 size: 14 residues. Germline V lookup: CDR1 MNHEY, CDR2 SMNVEV (reference sequence). Trimming cost V 5 bases and J 2 bases, with 12 bases left between them. For the CDR3, the DNA is TGTGCCAGCAGTCCGTTGACAGGCAACACTGAAGCTTTCTTT. This encodes CASSPLTGNTEAFF.

J is TRBJ1-4 and V is TRBV18; perhaps TRBD1 as D (6 bases). CDR1 KGHSH and CDR2 LQKENI come from the germline V gene. CDR3 size: 15 residues. V gave up 2 bases and J gave up 2 bases, with 9 bases separating them. The CDR3 nucleotides are TGTGCCAGCTCACCATTGGGGGCCACTAATGAAAAACTGTTTTTT. As protein: CASSPLGATNEKLFF.

The rearrangement links TRBV6-5 to TRBJ2-7; TRBD2 matches 10 bases. The CDR3 is made up of 15 amino acids. V lost 2 bases to trimming and J lost 4 bases; unmatched junction nucleotides: 5. Per the germline V gene, CDR1 is MNHEY and CDR2 is SVGAGI. This CDR3 is CASSYLAGVKYEQYF. In nucleotides, the CDR3 is TGTGCCAGCAGTTACCTAGCGGGAGTTAAGTACGAGCAGTACTTC.

This clone was found once. The chain recombines TRBV5-1 with TRBJ2-1, with 11 positions matching TRBD2. V trimming: 2 bases; J trimming: 6 bases; junction bases outside the gene matches: 4. Germline-derived CDR1 and CDR2 are SGHRS and YFSETQ. The CDR3 is made up of 15 amino acids. CDR3 sequence: CASSFLAGGPNEQFF. The CDR3 bases are TGCGCCAGCAGCTTCTTAGCGGGGGGGCCCAATGAGCAGTTCTTC.

V is TRBV6-5 and J is TRBJ2-2; weak D call: TRBD1 (5 bases). Germline V lookup: CDR1 MNHEY, CDR2 SVGAGI. V gave up 4 bases and J gave up 8 bases, with 17 bases separating them. The CDR3 covers 15 residues. The CDR3: CASSSSYSGLGELFF. The CDR3 DNA sequence: TGTGCCAGCAGTTCCTCTTACTCAGGGTTGGGGGAGCTGTTTTTT.

The V gene is TRBV7-2, the J gene TRBJ2-5, with 7 nucleotides matching TRBD1. Germline values: CDR1 SGHTA, CDR2 FQGNSA. The CDR3 loop spans 17 amino acids. J was trimmed by 5 bases and V by 5 bases; bases with no gene match: 17. The CDR3 loop reads CASSPSRATGSLETQYF. The CDR3 DNA is TGTGCCAGCAGCCCAAGTCGTGCGACAGGGTCTTTGGAGACCCAGTACTTC.

With regard to this clone: Other nucleotide sequences in the sample specify the same CDR3. CDR3 sequence (DNA): TGCAGTGCTAGTCGAGGCGGCACTGAAGCTTTCTTT. Protein product: CSASRGGTEAFF. The chain combines TRBV20-1 with TRBJ1-1; D unclear. There are 12 residues in the CDR3. The germline V gene has CDR1 DFQATT and CDR2 SNEGSKA (reference sequence). Trimming stripped 3 bases from V and 4 bases from J, with 9 bases between.

The chain employs TRBV6-6 and TRBJ1-5; TRBD1 matches at 11 bases. Germline lookup yields CDR1 MNHNY and CDR2 SVGAGI (reference sequence). V lost 5 bases to trimming and J lost 7 bases; unmatched junction nucleotides: 7. This CDR3 is built from 15 residues. CDR3: CASSNSGTGGQPQHF. The DNA of the CDR3 is TGTGCCAGCAGTAATTCCGGGACAGGGGGGCAGCCCCAGCATTTT.

This clone was seen a handful of times. The rearrangement links TRBV19 to TRBJ1-3, with D unresolved. This CDR3 has 14 amino acids. V lost 3 bases, J lost 0 bases, and 6 bases lay in between. CDR1 is LNHDA and CDR2 is SQIVND in the germline V gene (reference sequence). The CDR3 sequence: CASSIEGSGNTIYF. CDR3 in DNA: TGTGCCAGTAGTATCGAGGGCTCTGGAAACACCATATATTTT.

The V gene is TRBV29-1, the J gene TRBJ2-5; D perhaps matches TRBD1 (6 bases). Trimming cost V 2 bases and J 2 bases, with 9 bases left between them. The V gene's germline CDR1 is SQVTM and CDR2 ANQGSEA. The CDR3 contains 13 residues. DNA of the CDR3: TGCAGCGTTGAAAGGGGGATGCAAGAGACCCAGTACTTC. Protein product: CSVERGMQETQYF. Together with reference TRBV29-1 and TRBJ2-5, the CDR3 gives the full variable domain: SAVISQKPSRDICQRGTSLTIQCQVDSQVTMMFWYRQQPGQSLTLIATANQGSEATYESGFVIDKFPISRPNLTFSTLTVSNMSPEDSSIYLCSVERGMQETQYFGPGTRLLVL.

The CDR3 sequence is CAWSVVTGGISYNSPLHF. CDR3 DNA sequence: TGTGCCTGGAGTGTGGTCACAGGGGGCATCTCCTATAATTCACCCCTCCACTTT. This chain uses TRBV30 with TRBJ1-6; 9 positions agree with TRBD1. The V segment lost 0 bases and the J segment 0 bases; nucleotides outside the gene matches: 6. Germline CDR1 is GTSNPN and CDR2 is SVGIG (reference sequence). The CDR3 is made up of 18 amino acids.

The CDR3 loop is CASSQGGGHGNYEQYF. CDR3 sequence (DNA): TGTGCCAGCAGCCAGGGAGGAGGTCACGGGAACTACGAGCAGTACTTC. This chain uses TRBV7-9 with TRBJ2-7; the D gene is possibly TRBD2 (6 bases). Looked up from germline, CDR1 is SEHNR and CDR2 is FQNEAQ (reference sequence). The CDR3 has 16 residues. V lost 5 bases to trimming and J lost 3 bases, with 20 bases between them.

The chain joins TRBV5-6 to TRBJ2-3; D unclear. V was trimmed by 4 bases and J by 0 bases, leaving 18 bases between them. The CDR3 extends over 17 amino acids. Germline V gives CDR1 SGHDT, CDR2 YYEEEE. The CDR3 DNA sequence: TGTGCCAGCAGCCCCGGTTCGTTAGCACTGAGCACAGATACGCAGTATTTT. Translated: CASSPGSLALSTDTQYF.

This chain links TRBV7-6 with TRBJ1-1; weak D call: TRBD1 (6 bases). The CDR3 runs 17 residues. V gave up 2 bases and J gave up 1 base, with 17 bases separating them. Germline V gene sequence: CDR1 SGHVS, CDR2 FNYEAQ. DNA of the CDR3: TGTGCCAGCAGCTTAATGGTCTTTAACAGGGAGAACACTGAAGCTTTCTTT. It translates to CASSLMVFNRENTEAFF.

This chain joins TRBV2 and TRBJ1-5; D is perhaps TRBD1 (5 bases). The CDR3 sequence is 15 residues long. Between the trimmed V and J ends, which lost 2 bases and 4 bases, there was a span of 12 bases. Germline CDR1 SNHLY, CDR2 FYNNEI. This chain's CDR3 is CASSESWQGNQPQHF. CDR3 nucleotide sequence: TGTGCCAGCAGTGAAAGTTGGCAGGGTAATCAGCCCCAGCATTTT. The full variable domain, with the rest looked up from reference TRBV2 and TRBJ1-5, is EPEVTQTPSHQVTQMGQEVILRCVPISNHLYFYWYRQILGQKVEFLVSFYNNEISEKSEIFDDQFSVERPDGSNFTLKIRSTKLEDSAMYFCASSESWQGNQPQHFGDGTRLSIL.

V is TRBV7-2 and J is TRBJ2-7, with TRBD1 identical over 7 bases. Germline assignment: CDR1 SGHTA and CDR2 FQGNSA. The CDR3 totals 15 residues. The V gene end was trimmed by 5 bases and the J gene end by 5 bases; junction bases not matched to a gene: 12. The CDR3 sequence: CASSPRQGMNHEQYF. The CDR3 DNA reads as TGTGCCAGCAGCCCCAGACAGGGAATGAACCACGAGCAGTACTTC.